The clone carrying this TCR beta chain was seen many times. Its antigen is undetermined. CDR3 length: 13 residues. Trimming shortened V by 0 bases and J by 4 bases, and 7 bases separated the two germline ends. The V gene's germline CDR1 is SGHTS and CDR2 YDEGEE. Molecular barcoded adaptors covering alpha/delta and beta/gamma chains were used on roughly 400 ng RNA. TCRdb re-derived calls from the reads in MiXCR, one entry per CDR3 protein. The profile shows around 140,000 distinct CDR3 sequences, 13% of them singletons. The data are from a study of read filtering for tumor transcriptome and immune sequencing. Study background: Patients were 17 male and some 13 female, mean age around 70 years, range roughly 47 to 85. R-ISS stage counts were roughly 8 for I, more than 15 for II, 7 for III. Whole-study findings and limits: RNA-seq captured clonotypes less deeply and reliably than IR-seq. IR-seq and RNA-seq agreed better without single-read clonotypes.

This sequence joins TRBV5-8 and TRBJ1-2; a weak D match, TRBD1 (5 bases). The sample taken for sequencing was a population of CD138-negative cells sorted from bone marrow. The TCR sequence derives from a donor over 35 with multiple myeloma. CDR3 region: CASSLAGTYGYTF. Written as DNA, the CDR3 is TGTGCCAGCAGCTTGGCCGGGACCTATGGCTACACCTTC.